The present T cell receptor beta chain was sequenced within a study of shared clonotypes between healthy human individuals. Sequenced by immunoSEQ multiplex PCR; TCRdb stores in-frame clones only, minus some. The data contain approximately 2,000,000 clones, approximately 92% of them singletons. Terminally differentiated effector memory CD45RA+ cells were left out of the naive CD8 fraction, which was CD45RO-negative and positively selected for CCR7. V dropped 3 bases and J dropped 6 bases, with 7 bases sitting between them. CDR3 size: 12 residues. Germline V gives CDR1 MDHEN, CDR2 SYDVKM. The chain carries TRBV28 and TRBJ2-3; D call uncertain. The TCR sequence derives from a man aged 18 to 35 in good health. Some clones in this sample may be carry-over from other donors' samples. The sequenced material came from naive CD8+ T cells from PBMCs. As DNA, the CDR3 is TGTGCCAGCAGTTTTGCTGTTGATACGCAGTATTTT. This translates into CASSFAVDTQYF.